Sequencing of this TCR beta chain was carried out in a study of cytomegalovirus exposure and HLA in healthy donors. Overall study findings and caveats: High specificity and sensitivity for cytomegalovirus status were reported for the classifier.

The repertoire was sequenced with immunoSEQ multiplex PCR; TCRdb's copy has only in-frame clones and lacks some. The table lists about 150,000 clones, roughly 84% of them singletons. Regarding this clone: The antigen remains undetermined.

V gave up 5 bases and J gave up 6 bases, with 14 bases separating them. CDR1 and CDR2 from the germline V gene are PRHDT and FYEKMQ (reference sequence). CDR3 length: 14 amino acids. Separate from the roughly 720-subject first cohort was the approximately 130-subject validation cohort, to which the donors belonged. The rearrangement joins TRBV13 to TRBJ1-5; tentatively, D is TRBD1 (5 bases). The receptor's source is a human donor in good health. The sample consisted of PBMCs. The CDR3 region is CASSVSGPGQPQHF. In DNA form, the CDR3 reads TGTGCCAGCAGCGTCTCAGGGCCGGGTCAGCCCCAGCATTTT. Supplemented by reference TRBV13 and TRBJ1-5, the full variable domain reads AAGVIQSPRHLIKEKRETATLKCYPIPRHDTVYWYQQGPGQDPQFLISFYEKMQSDKGSIPDRFSAQQFSDYHSELNMSSLELGDSALYFCASSVSGPGQPQHFGDGTRLSIL.